These T cell receptor beta chains were read from a single sample in a study of blood T cell repertoires in COVID-19. Profiling relied on immunoSEQ multiplex PCR, and the TCRdb table lists in-frame clones only, not all of them. The sample has under 250,000 clones, around 80% seen once. Sequenced input: peripheral blood. The source of these receptors is a middle-aged man with active or convalescent COVID-19. The CDR3 runs from the conserved cysteine through the conserved F or W. D genes are given only for firm matches. Expanded clones are given a class, and other clones once, few, many or no size at all.

clone size: .
J gene: TRBJ1-6
D gene: TRBD1
V gene: TRBV25-1
CDR3 DNA: TGTGCCAGCAGCCCGGGACAGGGGGTTTGGTCACCCCTCCACTTT
CDR3 protein: CASSPGQGVWSPLHF

clone size: .
J gene: TRBJ2-1
D gene: .
V gene: TRBV27
CDR3 DNA: TGTGCCAGCAGTCGACAGACAGGATACAATGAGCAGTTCTTC
CDR3 protein: CASSRQTGYNEQFF

clone size: .
J gene: TRBJ2-5
D gene: .
V gene: TRBV7-8
CDR3 DNA: TGTGCCAGCAGCTTAGTGGGGGCAAAAACAGGGTCGAGAGGAGAGACCCAGTACTTC
CDR3 protein: CASSLVGAKTGSRGETQYF

clone size: .
J gene: TRBJ1-4
D gene: TRBD1
V gene: TRBV9
CDR3 DNA: TGTGCCAGCAGCCAGGGGGTTGCTAATGAAAAACTGTTTTTT
CDR3 protein: CASSQGVANEKLFF

clone size: .
J gene: TRBJ2-7
D gene: TRBD2
V gene: TRBV6-5
CDR3 DNA: TGTGCCAGCAGTTTACAGAGCGGGGGGGGCCGGGGCGAGCAGTACTTC
CDR3 protein: CASSLQSGGGRGEQYF

clone size: .
J gene: TRBJ1-6
D gene: .
V gene: TRBV30
CDR3 DNA: TGTGCCTGGAGTGTACATGCGGATAATTCACCCCTCCACTTT
CDR3 protein: CAWSVHADNSPLHF

clone size: .
J gene: TRBJ2-6
D gene: TRBD1
V gene: TRBV6-4
CDR3 DNA: TGTGCCAGCAGTGACCCCGGGACAGGGATGGCGGGGGCCAACGTCCTGACTTTC
CDR3 protein: CASSDPGTGMAGANVLTF

clone size: .
J gene: TRBJ2-1
D gene: .
V gene: TRBV5-6
CDR3 DNA: TGTGCCAGCAGCTTACACGATGAGCAGTTCTTC
CDR3 protein: CASSLHDEQFF

clone size: .
J gene: TRBJ2-3
D gene: TRBD2
V gene: TRBV4-2
CDR3 DNA: TGTGCCAGCCGGCTAGCGGGAACCTTTAGCACAGATACGCAGTATTTT
CDR3 protein: CASRLAGTFSTDTQYF

clone size: .
J gene: TRBJ1-5
D gene: .
V gene: TRBV28
CDR3 DNA: TGTGCCAGCAGTGGGGGCGTCAATCAGCCCCAGCATTTT
CDR3 protein: CASSGGVNQPQHF

clone size: .
J gene: TRBJ2-1
D gene: .
V gene: TRBV9
CDR3 DNA: TGTGCCAGCAGCCCAAGTGGGGGGTGGAATGAGCAGTTCTTC
CDR3 protein: CASSPSGGWNEQFF

clone size: few
J gene: TRBJ2-2
D gene: .
V gene: TRBV7-8
CDR3 DNA: TGTGCCAGCAGTGCCGACAGCTTCTCTGGGGAGCTGTTTTTT
CDR3 protein: CASSADSFSGELFF

clone size: once
J gene: TRBJ2-1
D gene: .
V gene: TRBV2
CDR3 DNA: TGTGCCAGCAGTGATATCAGAATCCGCAACAATGAGCAGTTCTTC
CDR3 protein: CASSDIRIRNNEQFF

clone size: few
J gene: TRBJ2-2
D gene: .
V gene: TRBV5-4
CDR3 DNA: TGTGCCAGCAGTAAGGACAGACCTCTTTCCGGGGAGCTGTTTTTT
CDR3 protein: CASSKDRPLSGELFF

clone size: .
J gene: TRBJ1-2
D gene: .
V gene: TRBV5-4
CDR3 DNA: TGTGCCAGCAGCCCCCGGGAGAGGGGCTGGGGCTACACCTTC
CDR3 protein: CASSPRERGWGYTF

clone size: .
J gene: TRBJ1-2
D gene: .
V gene: TRBV3-1/TRBV3-2
CDR3 DNA: TGTGCCAGCAGCCAACTGGGGGGATTCTATGGCTACACCTTC
CDR3 protein: CASSQLGGFYGYTF

clone size: .
J gene: TRBJ2-7
D gene: .
V gene: TRBV13
CDR3 DNA: TGTGCCAGCAGCCCCCGAGGGGGGGGGTCAGGCTCCTACGAGCAGTACTTC
CDR3 protein: CASSPRGGGSGSYEQYF

clone size: .
J gene: TRBJ2-5
D gene: .
V gene: TRBV5-6
CDR3 DNA: TGTGCCAGCAGCTTGTTTTCGGGGGAGACCCAGTACTTC
CDR3 protein: CASSLFSGETQYF

clone size: .
J gene: TRBJ1-1
D gene: TRBD1
V gene: TRBV2
CDR3 DNA: TGTGCCAGCAGTAGTCAAGGACAGGGGGCACGGGACACTGAAGCTTTCTTT
CDR3 protein: CASSSQGQGARDTEAFF

clone size: .
J gene: TRBJ1-2
D gene: .
V gene: TRBV27
CDR3 DNA: TGTGCCAGCAGTTTAAGCAGGGTTCATGGCTACACCTTC
CDR3 protein: CASSLSRVHGYTF

clone size: few
J gene: TRBJ2-7
D gene: TRBD2
V gene: TRBV19
CDR3 DNA: TGTGCCAGTAGTGTTTATAGCGGGGGGGCCTACGAGCAGTACTTC
CDR3 protein: CASSVYSGGAYEQYF

clone size: .
J gene: TRBJ2-4
D gene: .
V gene: TRBV9
CDR3 DNA: TGTGCCAGCAGCAGACAGGCTAATGATAACATTCAGTACTTC
CDR3 protein: CASSRQANDNIQYF